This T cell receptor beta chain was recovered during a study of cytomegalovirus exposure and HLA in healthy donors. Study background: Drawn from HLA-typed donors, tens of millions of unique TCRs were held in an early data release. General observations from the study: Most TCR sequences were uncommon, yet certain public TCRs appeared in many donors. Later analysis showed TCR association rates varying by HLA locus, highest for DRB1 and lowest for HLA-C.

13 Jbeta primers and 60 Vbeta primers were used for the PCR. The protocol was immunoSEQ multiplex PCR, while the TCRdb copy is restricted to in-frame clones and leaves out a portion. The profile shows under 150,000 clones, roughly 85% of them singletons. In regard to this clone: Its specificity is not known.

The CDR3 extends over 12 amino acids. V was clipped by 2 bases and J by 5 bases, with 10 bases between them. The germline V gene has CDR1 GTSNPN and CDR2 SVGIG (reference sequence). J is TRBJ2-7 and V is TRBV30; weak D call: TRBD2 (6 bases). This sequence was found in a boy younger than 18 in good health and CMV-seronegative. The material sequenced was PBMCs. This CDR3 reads CAWSMGGHEQYF. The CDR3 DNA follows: TGTGCCTGGAGTATGGGGGGTCACGAGCAGTACTTC.